This T cell receptor (beta chain) originates from a study of graft-versus-host responses after intestinal transplantation. Study context: Those transplanted obtained multivisceral, liver-intestinal, or isolated intestinal grafts.

A word on this clone: What it recognizes is unknown.

V lost 3 bases to trimming and J lost 11 bases; unmatched junction nucleotides: 3. The CDR3 is 13 amino acids. Germline V gene sequence: CDR1 KGHSH, CDR2 LQKENI. Study-wide results and limits: Allografts carried high graft-versus-host to host-versus-graft clonal ratios in patients having graft-donor T cell macrochimerism.

Measured with immunoSEQ multiplex PCR; TCRdb has only the in-frame clones, and not every one. The sample carries 50,000 to 60,000 clones, around 90% recorded once. This rearrangement joins TRBV18 to TRBJ2-1, with 11 bases that match TRBD1. This TCR came from a human donor who was the organ donor for an intestinal transplant. Sequenced material: unstimulated CD4+ T cells sorted from spleen or lymph node cells, taken before transplant. The CDR3 nucleotides are TGTGCCAGCTCACCGGGACAGGGGGTTCAGCAGTTCTTC. The encoded protein is CASSPGQGVQQFF.